This entry lists 7 T cell receptor beta chains sequenced from one sample in a study of cytomegalovirus exposure and HLA in healthy donors. The PCR made use of 60 Vbeta and 13 Jbeta primers. The assay was immunoSEQ multiplex PCR, and TCRdb's table has in-frame clones only and misses some. The sample has some 99,000 clones, about 80% seen once. Sequenced sample: PBMCs. These receptors all stem from a man aged 40-50 years in good health and CMV-seronegative.

This clone was counted a single time. CDR3 in DNA: TGTGCCAGCAGGACTCCGGCGCTCCGTGGCGATGAGCAGTTCTTC. Encoded protein: CASRTPALRGDEQFF. The chain combines TRBV28 with TRBJ2-1; D ambiguous. The CDR3 length is 15 residues. V lost 6 bases to trimming and J lost 8 bases, with 20 bases between them. The germline V gene encodes CDR1 MDHEN and CDR2 SYDVKM.

This clone appeared a few times. The chain uses TRBV10-3 and TRBJ1-1; tentative D call: TRBD1 (6 bases). V lost 0 bases and J 4 bases, leaving 6 bases between the germline ends. The CDR3 is 13 residues long. Looked up from germline, CDR1 is ENHRY and CDR2 is SYGVKD. The CDR3 loop is CAISESGATEAFF. For the CDR3, the DNA is TGTGCCATCAGTGAGTCGGGGGCCACTGAAGCTTTCTTT.

The gene calls are TRBV27 and TRBJ2-7; 14 positions agree with TRBD2. The CDR3 totals 16 residues. The junction had 2 bases not matched to a gene; V was cut back by 4 bases and J by 0 bases. The germline gives CDR1 MNHEY, CDR2 SMNVEV (reference sequence). The CDR3 protein is CASSSGTSGSSYEQYF. CDR3 nucleotide sequence: TGTGCCAGCAGTTCGGGGACTAGCGGGAGCTCCTACGAGCAGTACTTC.

The rearrangement links TRBV28 to TRBJ2-2; TRBD1 agrees at 7 bases. CDR1 MDHEN and CDR2 SYDVKM come from the germline V gene. The CDR3 is made up of 18 amino acids. V gave up 1 base and J gave up 3 bases; unmatched junction bases: 11. The CDR3 reads CASSLFPRTGKYTGELFF. The CDR3 DNA follows: TGTGCCAGCAGTTTATTCCCCCGGACAGGCAAATACACCGGGGAGCTGTTTTTT.

The chain combines TRBV12-5 with TRBJ1-1, with 7 nucleotides matching TRBD1. Germline loops: CDR1 LGHNT, CDR2 FRNRAP. The CDR3 runs to 15 residues. Trimming took 0 bases from V and 5 from J; bases not matched to a gene: 6. CDR3 protein: CASGLVQGKGTEAFF. The CDR3 bases are TGTGCTAGTGGTTTGGTACAGGGGAAAGGTACTGAAGCTTTCTTT.

Concerning this clone: The germline gene is not matched at one end of the junction; a read error may be the cause. In DNA, the CDR3 is TGTGCCAGCAGCGTAGGCGGGACTAGCGGCTACTATGAGCAGTTCTTC. It yields the protein CASSVGGTSGYYEQFF. The chain joins TRBV9 to TRBJ2-1; TRBD2 agrees at 11 bases. Germline-derived CDR1 and CDR2 are SGDLS and YYNGEE. CDR3 length equals 16 residues.

This chain uses TRBV4-3 with TRBJ2-1, with a possible D match to TRBD2 (6 bases). The germline V gene encodes CDR1 LGHNA and CDR2 YSLEER. This CDR3 is 15 amino acids long. The V and J ends lost 0 bases and 2 bases respectively, with 8 bases between them. The CDR3 DNA follows: TGCGCCAGCAGCCAAGACCAGCGGGCCTACAATGAGCAGTTCTTC. This encodes CASSQDQRAYNEQFF.